The clone carrying this T cell receptor beta chain came up a few times. The data stem from a study of shared clonotypes between healthy human individuals. Losses at the gene ends were 7 bases for V and 6 bases for J; bases not matched to a gene: 12. Germline CDR1 is MNHNS and CDR2 is SASEGT. The CDR3 is made up of 15 amino acids. Method: immunoSEQ multiplex PCR; TCRdb's copy keeps in-frame clones and lacks some. Here the sample spans some 1 million clones, approximately 72% being singletons. Sample: memory CD4+ T cells sorted from blood. Noted subset: CD45RA-negative fraction. The chain recombines TRBV6-1 with TRBJ1-1; 9 nucleotides line up with TRBD1. The clonotype comes from a man aged 18 to 30 in good health. The CDR3 reads CASTTTPGQGPEAFF. As DNA, the CDR3 is TGTGCCAGCACTACGACTCCGGGACAGGGCCCTGAAGCTTTCTTT.